This T cell receptor (beta chain) was captured by sequencing in a study of blood T cell repertoires in COVID-19. Study details: From T cells, B-cell-depleted T cells, or PBMCs came the material, which was cDNA or gDNA.

Clones were read by immunoSEQ multiplex PCR, and TCRdb kept only the in-frame ones, dropping some. Here the sample spans 200,000 to 250,000 clones, 88% being singletons. Recruitment covered roughly 22 US areas and drew participants whose ages spanned roughly 18 to 100 years. Recovered status applied to Cohort 3 donors who had two consecutive negative PCRs. It also applied to those with clearance or with symptom resolution. After removal of 1 base from V and 2 bases from J, the junction contained 4 bases not matched to a gene. Germline V gene sequence: CDR1 KGHSH, CDR2 LQKENI. The CDR3 runs to 16 residues.

Sequences were obtained from PBMCs or T cells enriched from blood (not recorded which). The clonotype was recovered from a woman aged 25 to 39 who had recovered from COVID-19. The chain joins TRBV18 to TRBJ2-3; 9 nucleotides line up with TRBD2. The CDR3 DNA is TGTGCCAGCTCACCACTGGAGCGGGGGGACACAGATACGCAGTATTTT. Protein sequence: CASSPLERGDTDTQYF.